This record looks at one TCR beta chain sequence and its context. It has no known antigen specificity. This may stem from a read error, because a much larger clone lies one nucleotide away. Any patient with an uncontrolled infection, another autoimmune disease, pregnancy or lactation was excluded. Diagnoses relied on clinical symptoms, serum thyroxine and TRAb, thyroid ultrasound and orbital computed tomography. Total RNA was extracted using Trizol reagent, and RNA quality was assessed on an Agilent 2100 Bioanalyzer. Inclusive of the bounding cysteine and phenylalanine, the CDR3 is 14 residues long. Kept here is only the CDR3 DNA, which spans 42 bases and is read in frame from base 1. Taken from the germline V gene (reference sequence), the CDR1 and CDR2 loops are DFQATT and SNEGSKA. This sample is drawn from a study of T cells in Graves' hyperthyroidism and ophthalmopathy (dated by TCRdb to the late 2010s). In the study overall: TCR V-J signatures able to tell the groups apart were searched for in a discovery cohort of 100 patients, of whom roughly 42 had Graves' ophthalmopathy and roughly 59 had stable Graves' hyperthyroidism. Whether ophthalmopathy could be predicted prospectively was tested in an independent validation cohort made up of approximately 19 hyperthyroidism patients plus 17 patients who later progressed to ophthalmopathy. The 90 to 100 discovery patients were randomly split 7:3 into training and test sets. The paper reports TCR Vbeta CDR3 sequencing of some 140 peripheral blood samples: fewer than 50 ophthalmopathy, over 70 hyperthyroidism and about 17 progressor patients. Following sampling, methimazole starting at 30 mg daily was given to hyperthyroidism patients, and high-dose intravenous methylprednisolone was given to ophthalmopathy patients. The study also compared thyroid tissue and blood T-cell repertoires from about six Graves' hyperthyroidism patients. Overall results and qualifications from the work: In validation, progression to ophthalmopathy was predicted by the model with nearly 71% sensitivity and under 85% specificity, a median of about 6 months before onset. Most expanded thyroid clonotypes (frequency above 0.001) were also detected in blood, a finding suggesting that blood repertoires may reflect thyroid immune responses. In cross-validation, a model built on a 13 V-J signature told ophthalmopathy apart from stable hyperthyroidism with approximately 90% sensitivity and about 81% specificity, and in testing the same model reached 80%/75%. No statistical method was used to fix the sample size in advance, and group allocation was not hidden from the investigators.

Amplification of TCR beta CDR3 regions was carried out from RNA transcripts. The TCR CDR3 was subjected to a first round of RT-PCR using the HTBI primer set and the Qiagen OneStep RT-PCR kit. Libraries were constructed in a second round of multiplex PCR, after which size selection and purification were performed. Sequencing of the libraries was done on an Illumina HiSeq2000 using paired-end 100 bp reads. In the source study's methods: SOAPnuke was used to process the raw data, removing reads that contained adapters or uncalled bases, had a mean Phred below 15, or lacked an exact match to the constant primer or identifier. High-quality paired reads were merged using COPE v1.2.5, and each unique nucleotide sequence was defined as a clonotype. Clonotypes were aligned to IMGT TRBV, TRBD and TRBJ reference segments using MiTCR v1.1. Analysis was restricted to V-J combinations with a frequency above 0.0001, which covered about 99% of repertoires. The TCS score was defined as the ratio of F50 (clonal expansion) to E x V (chaos), calculated using BLOSUM62-based TCRdist between CDR3 peptides within each V-J. Welch's t-statistics and random forest reduced 500 to 550 V-J features to fewer than 15, which were used in a naive Bayes classifier (R e1071). The Morisita-Horn index was used to measure how similar the thyroid and blood repertoires were. The raw public data were reprocessed by TCRdb itself: fastp quality trimming at Q25, MiXCR clonotype calling, in-frame beta chains only. Identical CDR3 protein sequences are pooled into one entry, listed with their most common genes and DNA. The V and J calls shown here were made by TCRdb, not taken from the authors' results. The sample data list roughly 500,000 distinct CDR3 sequences, and over 45% of these were observed just once. The ten largest clones add up to around two fifths of the sample.

The sequencing input was peripheral blood or thyroid tissue (not recorded which). This receptor was obtained from an adult woman with Graves' disease, either hyperthyroidism or ophthalmopathy (not recorded which). The receptor chain draws on TRBV20-1 and TRBJ2-7; matching of 5 bases hints at TRBD2 as the D gene. The DNA is as follows: TGCAGCATGAAAAAGCCTAGCAGCTCCTGCGAGCAGTACTTC. Its product reads: CSMKKPSSSCEQYF.